One and the same sample provided the 12 T cell receptor beta chains below, sequenced in a study of blood T cell repertoires in COVID-19. TCRdb's copy holds only in-frame clones and misses some; the assay was immunoSEQ multiplex PCR. The sample records roughly 260,000 clones, 65% to 85% being singletons. Sequences were obtained from peripheral blood. These receptors were taken from a woman aged 40 to 50 with active or convalescent COVID-19.

V is TRBV28 and J is TRBJ1-1; the D gene is possibly TRBD1 (6 bases). Germline V lookup: CDR1 MDHEN, CDR2 SYDVKM. V shed 3 bases and J shed 5 bases, with 19 bases lying between them. The CDR3 length is 16 residues. The CDR3 loop is CASSFPLPRGGTEAFF. CDR3 bases: TGTGCCAGCAGTTTCCCCCTCCCCAGGGGTGGGACTGAAGCTTTCTTT.

The genes are TRBV11-2 and TRBJ1-3; the D gene is possibly TRBD1 (5 bases). Trimming shortened V by 2 bases and J by 4 bases, and 15 bases separated the two germline ends. From germline, CDR1 is SGHAT and CDR2 FQNNGV. This CDR3 is built from 16 residues. CDR3 sequence: CASSLYHARVGNTIYF. The CDR3 nucleotides read TGTGCCAGCAGCTTATACCACGCCAGGGTGGGAAACACCATATATTTT. The variable domain in full, completed from reference TRBV11-2 and TRBJ1-3, reads EAGVAQSPRYKIIEKRQSVAFWCNPISGHATLYWYQQILGQGPKLLIQFQNNGVVDDSQLPKDRFSAERLKGVDSTLKIQPAKLEDSAVYLCASSLYHARVGNTIYFGEGSWLTVV.

J is TRBJ1-2 and V is TRBV19; D is undetermined. With 3 bases removed from V and 3 bases from J, the gap between germline ends came to 17 bases. Germline V CDR1 and CDR2: LNHDA, SQIVND (reference sequence). The CDR3 spans 16 residues. The CDR3 sequence: CASSILGGRTDYGYTF. The CDR3 DNA follows: TGTGCCAGTAGTATTCTGGGCGGGCGAACTGACTATGGCTACACCTTC.

The CDR3 bases are TGCGCCAGCAGCCAGATGGGACAGGGGGTCGGTGAGACCCAGTACTTC. This gives the protein CASSQMGQGVGETQYF. V usage is TRBV4-1 and J usage is TRBJ2-5, with TRBD1 matching over 11 bases. The CDR3 has 16 amino acids. The V gene end was trimmed by 3 bases and the J gene end by 5 bases; junction bases not matched to a gene: 8. Germline CDR1 reads MGHRA; CDR2 reads YSYEKL.

The chain has TRBV9 and TRBJ1-6; 7 nucleotides line up with TRBD1. V gave up 0 bases and J gave up 8 bases; unmatched junction bases: 2. The CDR3 covers 14 residues. CDR1 and CDR2 from the germline V gene are SGDLS and YYNGEE. The CDR3 loop reads CASSVDQGDSPLHF. The CDR3 DNA is TGTGCCAGCAGCGTAGACCAGGGGGATTCACCCCTCCACTTT.

This rearrangement joins TRBV7-3 to TRBJ2-5; possible D gene TRBD1, 7 bases. The CDR3 consists of 14 residues. The germline CDR1 and CDR2 sequences are SGHTA and FQGTGA. Trimming took off 2 bases at V and 4 bases at J, with 11 bases between the two ends. CDR3 nucleotide sequence: TGTGCCAGCAGCTTAGGAGGGGGCGCAGAGACCCAGTACTTC. It specifies CASSLGGGAETQYF.

This chain connects TRBV2 to TRBJ2-7; TRBD1 agrees at 7 bases. This CDR3 comprises 13 residues. J was trimmed by 2 bases and V by 4 bases; bases with no gene match: 2. Germline V CDR1 and CDR2: SNHLY, FYNNEI. DNA of the CDR3: TGTGCCAGCAGTGGTGACAGGGCCTACGAGCAGTACTTC. It translates to CASSGDRAYEQYF.

The V gene is TRBV5-4, the J gene TRBJ2-7; tentatively, D is TRBD1 (5 bases). V lost 3 bases, J lost 4 bases, and 11 bases lay in between. This CDR3 spans 13 amino acids. Germline-derived CDR1 and CDR2 are SGHNT and YYREEE (reference sequence). The CDR3 protein is CASSWGGQYEQYF. The CDR3 DNA sequence: TGTGCCAGCAGCTGGGGTGGACAATACGAGCAGTACTTC.

The chain recombines TRBV9 with TRBJ2-3; 8 bases match TRBD2. This CDR3 is built from 16 residues. Germline lookup yields CDR1 SGDLS and CDR2 YYNGEE. V shed 1 base and J 3 bases; nucleotides not matched to a gene: 7. The DNA of the CDR3 is TGTGCCAGCAGCGTATTAGCGGGACTGGAGACAGATACGCAGTATTTT. Translated: CASSVLAGLETDTQYF.

V gene TRBV5-1 combines with J gene TRBJ1-4; 7 bases are a match to TRBD1. The germline V gene has CDR1 SGHRS and CDR2 YFSETQ. CDR3 length: 14 amino acids. Trimming removed 2 bases from V and 8 bases from J; junction bases left unmatched: 6. In DNA form, the CDR3 reads TGCGCCAGCAGCTTACAGGGGTTACGGGAAAAACTGTTTTTT. Encoded protein: CASSLQGLREKLFF.

The chain combines TRBV6-5 with TRBJ1-5; D remains unclear. Per germline, CDR1 MNHEY and CDR2 SVGAGI. V lost 10 bases, J lost 0 bases, and 10 bases lay in between. There are 13 residues in the CDR3. CDR3 region: CATYRGSNQPQHF. The DNA of the CDR3 is TGTGCCACCTACCGAGGTAGCAATCAGCCCCAGCATTTT.

This clone occurred a few times. The rearrangement joins TRBV30 to TRBJ1-2; D possibly corresponds to TRBD1 (5 bases). Trimming took 4 bases from V and 4 from J, leaving 10 bases between them. This CDR3 comprises 12 residues. The germline V gene has CDR1 GTSNPN and CDR2 SVGIG (reference sequence). The CDR3 nucleotides read TGTGCCTGGAATGAAGACAGCTATGGCTACACCTTC. It codes for CAWNEDSYGYTF.